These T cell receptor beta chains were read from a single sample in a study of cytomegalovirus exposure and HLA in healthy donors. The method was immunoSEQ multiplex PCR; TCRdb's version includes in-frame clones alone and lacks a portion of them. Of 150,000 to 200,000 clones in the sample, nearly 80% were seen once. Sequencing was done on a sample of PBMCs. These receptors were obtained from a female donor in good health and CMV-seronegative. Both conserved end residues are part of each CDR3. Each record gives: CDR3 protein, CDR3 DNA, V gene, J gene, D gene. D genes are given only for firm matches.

CDR3: CASSSGTSGRALEQYF
DNA: TGTGCCAGCAGCTCCGGGACTAGCGGGAGGGCCCTCGAGCAGTACTTC
V: TRBV5-4
J: TRBJ2-7
D: TRBD2

CDR3: CASSIRRGTDTQYF
DNA: TGTGCCAGTAGTATTCGACGGGGCACAGATACGCAGTATTTT
V: TRBV19
J: TRBJ2-3
D: NA

CDR3: CASSLRRNAQETQYF
DNA: TGCGCCAGCAGCTTGCGGCGGAATGCTCAAGAGACCCAGTACTTC
V: TRBV5-1
J: TRBJ2-5
D: NA

CDR3: CASSFLSVNEYEQYF
DNA: TGTGCCAGCAGCTTTCTCTCGGTAAACGAGTACGAGCAGTACTTC
V: TRBV5-4
J: TRBJ2-7
D: NA

CDR3: CASSLGLAGTGTDTQYF
DNA: TGCGCCAGCAGCTTGGGACTAGCGGGAACGGGCACAGATACGCAGTATTTT
V: TRBV5-1
J: TRBJ2-3
D: TRBD2

CDR3: CASSPTRDSSYEQYF
DNA: TGTGCCAGTAGTCCGACCCGGGACAGCTCCTACGAGCAGTACTTC
V: TRBV19
J: TRBJ2-7
D: TRBD1

CDR3: CASSLRGHGYGYTF
DNA: TGTGCCAGCAGTTTAAGGGGGCACGGCTATGGCTACACCTTC
V: TRBV28
J: TRBJ1-2
D: TRBD1

CDR3: CASSLSRDFSYEQYF
DNA: TGCGCCAGCAGTCTTTCCCGGGACTTCTCCTACGAGCAGTACTTC
V: TRBV23-1
J: TRBJ2-7
D: NA

CDR3: CASSPRMGGGLNNEQFF
DNA: TGTGCCAGCTCACCACGGATGGGGGGAGGGCTAAACAATGAGCAGTTCTTC
V: TRBV18
J: TRBJ2-1
D: TRBD2

CDR3: CASSLGQIDTQYF
DNA: TGTGCCAGCAGCTTAGGACAGATAGATACGCAGTATTTT
V: TRBV7-6
J: TRBJ2-3
D: NA

CDR3: CASSPGTGLYEQYF
DNA: TGTGCCAGCAGCCCCGGGACAGGGCTTTACGAGCAGTACTTC
V: TRBV5-6
J: TRBJ2-7
D: TRBD1

CDR3: CASSIFRVGYGYTF
DNA: TGTGCCAGTAGTATCTTCAGGGTGGGCTATGGCTACACCTTC
V: TRBV19
J: TRBJ1-2
D: NA